Below are 25 T cell receptor beta chains sequenced from a single sample in a study of beta chain features in type 1 diabetes. The study reverse transcribed the entire isolated RNA, so it sequenced expressed TCRB transcripts. The data were produced by immunoSEQ multiplex PCR, yet TCRdb's version contains in-frame clones alone and is incomplete. The profile shows roughly 140,000 clones, 8.5% to 14% of them singletons. Source material: central memory CD4+ T cells from blood. These receptors originate from a man between 18 and 29 years old in good health.

The chain is built from TRBV10-3 and TRBJ2-7; TRBD1 agrees at 9 bases. The V segment lost 6 bases and the J segment 7 bases; nucleotides outside the gene matches: 10. The CDR3 loop spans 14 amino acids. CDR1 is ENHRY, CDR2 SYGVKD, per germline. The CDR3 bases are TGTGCCATCAGGGAGATGACAGGGGGGAGAGAGCAGTACTTC. As protein: CAIREMTGGREQYF.

The chain uses TRBV7-2 and TRBJ1-3; D is unclear. This CDR3 contains 15 residues. V lost 5 bases to trimming and J lost 1 base, with 12 bases between them. Germline lookup yields CDR1 SGHTA and CDR2 FQGNSA. CDR3 in DNA: TGTGCCAGCAGCCCGATGCGATCATCTGGAAACACCATATATTTT. Protein: CASSPMRSSGNTIYF.

This clone was observed a handful of times. This chain uses TRBV4-3 with TRBJ1-1; a weak D match, TRBD1 (5 bases). V dropped 0 bases and J dropped 11 bases, with 13 bases sitting between them. The germline V gene encodes CDR1 LGHNA and CDR2 YSLEER. The CDR3 extends over 13 amino acids. The DNA of the CDR3 is TGCGCCAGCAGCCAAGATAGGCAGGGCCGGGCTTTCTTT. It is translated as CASSQDRQGRAFF.

This clone was found a few times. The chain recombines TRBV9 with TRBJ2-1; 11 nucleotides line up with TRBD2. J was trimmed by 7 bases and V by 0 bases; bases with no gene match: 6. Germline V gives CDR1 SGDLS, CDR2 YYNGEE. This CDR3 region has 16 residues. Here the CDR3 reads CASSVAGLAAINEQFF. CDR3 coding DNA: TGTGCCAGCAGCGTAGCGGGACTAGCGGCAATTAATGAGCAGTTCTTC.

Comment on this clone: Other DNA sequences in the same sample also yield this CDR3. The rearrangement uses TRBV7-6 and TRBJ2-3; D unclear. This CDR3 contains 15 residues. V lost 0 bases, J lost 0 bases, and 7 bases lay in between. Germline V gives CDR1 SGHVS, CDR2 FNYEAQ. As DNA, the CDR3 is TGTGCCAGCAGCTTAGCAGGAGCCAGCACAGATACGCAGTATTTT. Encoded protein: CASSLAGASTDTQYF.

The J gene is TRBJ2-1, the V gene TRBV7-3, with 8 bases matching TRBD1. Germline CDR1 is SGHTA and CDR2 is FQGTGA. This CDR3 region has 14 residues. The V and J ends lost 2 bases and 12 bases, in that order; junction bases with no gene match: 9. This CDR3 is CASSLESGGFGQFF. The CDR3 bases are TGTGCCAGCAGCTTAGAATCAGGGGGCTTCGGGCAGTTCTTC.

V usage is TRBV4-2 and J usage is TRBJ2-3; TRBD2 matches at 15 bases. The CDR3 consists of 17 residues. V lost 1 base, J lost 4 bases, and 3 bases stayed unmatched. Germline CDR1 and CDR2: LGHNA and YNFKEQ. The chain's CDR3 is CASSQGGLAGGADTQYF. CDR3 DNA sequence: TGTGCCAGCAGCCAAGGGGGACTAGCGGGAGGAGCAGATACGCAGTATTTT.

The gene calls are TRBV18 and TRBJ2-7, with 7 positions matching TRBD1. The CDR3 contains 13 residues. Germline CDR1 KGHSH, CDR2 LQKENI. The V gene end was trimmed by 11 bases and the J gene end by 5 bases; junction bases not matched to a gene: 12. CDR3 sequence: CADRASSVNEQYF. Here the CDR3 DNA reads TGTGCCGACAGGGCCAGTTCGGTAAACGAGCAGTACTTC.

The CDR3 loop is CASKPGRSGDTQYF. DNA for the CDR3: TGTGCCAGCAAACCGGGACGGTCCGGAGATACGCAGTATTTT. The genes are TRBV6-5 and TRBJ2-3; D is tentatively TRBD1 or TRBD2 (5 bases each). The CDR3 is 14 amino acids. Germline V gives CDR1 MNHEY, CDR2 SVGAGI. Trimming removed 7 bases at V and 5 bases at J, with 16 bases between.

Only a few counts were recorded for this clone. The chain couples TRBV29-1 to TRBJ1-4; D unclear. Deletions cut 4 bases from V and 11 bases from J, with 17 bases between. The CDR3 sequence is 13 residues long. Germline-derived CDR1 and CDR2 are SQVTM and ANQGSEA. CDR3 region: CSVGGSISGKLFF. The CDR3 DNA follows: TGCAGCGTTGGAGGGTCAATTTCTGGGAAACTGTTTTTT.

This clone has at least ten counts. The V call is TRBV29-1, the J call TRBJ1-1, with D perhaps TRBD1 (5 bases). Germline V gene data show CDR1 as SQVTM and CDR2 as ANQGSEA. The CDR3 extends over 14 amino acids. V was pared by 7 bases and J by 6 bases, with 21 bases between. CDR3 coding DNA: TGCAGCGCCGAGGGGCAGGTCGCTTTGGCTGAAGCTTTCTTT. Amino acid sequence: CSAEGQVALAEAFF.

J is TRBJ1-6 and V is TRBV5-4; no clear D gene. V gave up 3 bases and J gave up 7 bases, with 14 bases separating them. Germline CDR1 reads SGHNT; CDR2 reads YYREEE (reference sequence). This CDR3 region has 15 residues. The DNA for the CDR3 is TGTGCCAGCAGCTGGACGCGGCAAAAAAATTCACCCCTCCACTTT. Translated, it gives CASSWTRQKNSPLHF.

The chain carries TRBV5-1 and TRBJ2-1; D might be TRBD1 (6 bases). Trimming removed 5 bases from V and 8 bases from J, with 17 bases in between. Germline CDR1 is SGHRS and CDR2 is YFSETQ. This CDR3 is 14 amino acids long. In DNA form, the CDR3 reads TGCGCCAGCAGGGATCAGGGGAAGGTATATGAGCAGTTCTTC. Protein product: CASRDQGKVYEQFF.

This rearrangement joins TRBV4-2 to TRBJ2-7; unclear D gene. V was trimmed by 0 bases and J by 4 bases, leaving 13 bases between them. The CDR3 has 15 amino acids. Looked up from germline, CDR1 is LGHNA and CDR2 is YNFKEQ. CDR3 nucleotide sequence: TGTGCCAGCAGCCAAGAACCCTCTGATTTATACGAGCAGTACTTC. Encoded protein: CASSQEPSDLYEQYF.

This clone was picked up a small number of times. The rearrangement joins TRBV6-6 to TRBJ1-1, with 9 bases matching TRBD1. This CDR3 comprises 14 residues. Germline CDR1 is MNHNY and CDR2 is SVGAGI (reference sequence). Unmatched junction bases numbered 9, after V lost 6 bases and J lost 7 bases. Written as DNA, the CDR3 is TGTGCCAGCAGACCATCCGGGACAGGGTATGAAGCTTTCTTT. Protein product: CASRPSGTGYEAFF.

The chain uses TRBV7-9 and TRBJ2-3, with D perhaps assigned TRBD1 or TRBD2 (6 bases each). This CDR3 comprises 17 residues. V lost 5 bases, J lost 4 bases, and 22 bases lay in between. Germline assignment: CDR1 SEHNR and CDR2 FQNEAQ (reference sequence). The CDR3 here is CASSPRGGGGFSDTQYF. CDR3 nucleotides: TGTGCCAGCAGCCCAAGAGGAGGAGGGGGTTTTTCAGATACGCAGTATTTT.

This clone was detected a few times. The V and J genes are TRBV2 and TRBJ1-5; D is unresolved. Germline CDR1 is SNHLY and CDR2 is FYNNEI. The CDR3 is 13 amino acids. V gave up 0 bases and J gave up 1 base, with 1 base separating them. CDR3 nucleotide sequence: TGTGCCAGCAGTGAAGCCAGCAATCAGCCCCAGCATTTT. Its protein product is CASSEASNQPQHF.

The chain is built from TRBV6-5 and TRBJ1-5, with TRBD1 as a possible D gene (6 bases). V lost 7 bases and J lost 2, with 9 bases in between. The CDR3 is 13 residues long. Germline V lookup: CDR1 MNHEY, CDR2 SVGAGI. The chain's CDR3 is CASKGEGNQPQHF. For the CDR3, the DNA is TGTGCCAGCAAGGGGGAGGGCAATCAGCCCCAGCATTTT.

This clone was detected only a few times. This rearrangement joins TRBV20-1 to TRBJ1-6; D is ambiguous. V was cut by 0 bases and J by 11 bases, with 5 bases left in between. Germline CDR1 DFQATT, CDR2 SNEGSKA (reference sequence). This CDR3 has 11 amino acids. CDR3 nucleotides: TGCAGTGCTAGAGAGGGGACACCCCTCCACTTT. Its protein is CSAREGTPLHF.

The chain has TRBV28 and TRBJ1-5, with TRBD1 identical over 7 bases. Looked up from germline, CDR1 is MDHEN and CDR2 is SYDVKM. The V segment lost 3 bases and the J segment 6 bases; nucleotides outside the gene matches: 8. The CDR3 has 15 residues. CDR3 in DNA: TGTGCCAGCAGTTTTACAGGGGCGCATAGTCAGCCCCAGCATTTT. Translation: CASSFTGAHSQPQHF.

The chain has TRBV28 and TRBJ2-2; 7 bases are shared with TRBD1. V was clipped by 4 bases and J by 6 bases; unmatched bases: 8. Germline CDR1 MDHEN, CDR2 SYDVKM. The CDR3 is made up of 15 amino acids. DNA of the CDR3: TGTGCCAGCAGTTCCCGACAGGGACACGCCGGGGAGCTGTTTTTT. It specifies CASSSRQGHAGELFF.

Concerning this clone itself: A much larger clone lies one base from this, so it may be a read error. Other DNA sequences in the sample encode the same CDR3. This rearrangement joins TRBV7-8 to TRBJ2-1, with D unresolved. Trimming took 0 bases from V and 7 from J, leaving 1 base between them. The CDR3 contains 11 residues. Looked up from germline, CDR1 is SGHVS and CDR2 is FQNEAQ. CDR3 sequence: CASSLANEQFF. The CDR3 nucleotides read TGTGCCAGCAGCTTAGCAAATGAGCAGTTCTTC. The variable domain in full, with the rest retrieved from reference TRBV7-8 and TRBJ2-1, is GAGVSQSPRYKVAKRGQDVALRCDPISGHVSLFWYQQALGQGPEFLTYFQNEAQLDKSGLPSDRFFAERPEGSVSTLKIQRTQQEDSAVYLCASSLANEQFFGPGTRLTVL.

This clone was seen more than once but under ten times. The chain employs TRBV2 and TRBJ2-7; TRBD1 matches 7 bases. This CDR3 is 15 amino acids long. V was clipped by 7 bases and J by 1 base; unmatched bases: 10. CDR1 SNHLY and CDR2 FYNNEI come from the germline V gene. The CDR3 here is CASKQGDTNSYEQYF. In DNA, the CDR3 is TGTGCCAGCAAGCAGGGGGACACCAATTCCTACGAGCAGTACTTC.

This chain links TRBV18 with TRBJ2-5, with a possible D match to TRBD1 (6 bases). Germline CDR1 and CDR2: KGHSH and LQKENI. Trimming left V 3 bases short and J 2 bases short, with 10 bases between. This CDR3 spans 14 amino acids. The CDR3 is CASSPRQEQETQYF. CDR3 in DNA: TGTGCCAGCTCACCCCGACAGGAGCAAGAGACCCAGTACTTC.

This clone was seen a handful of times. The CDR3 DNA reads as TGTGCCAGCAGTGAAGACCGGGGGGGCTACAATGAGCAGTTCTTC. Translated, it gives CASSEDRGGYNEQFF. The chain links TRBV2 to TRBJ2-1; 8 bases are a match to TRBD2. This CDR3 is built from 15 residues. Germline V lookup: CDR1 SNHLY, CDR2 FYNNEI. J lost 3 bases, V lost 1 base, and 2 bases had no gene match.